This entry features one TCR beta chain sequence. These data come from a study of PD-L1 blockade in urothelial cancer. Background on the study: Patients went on atezolizumab around 2014, receiving 1,200 mg intravenously every 3 weeks.

Patients yielded 1 to 8 samples each, pretreatment and on-treatment. With 7 bases removed from V and 2 bases from J, the gap between germline ends came to 12 bases. The CDR3 runs to 14 residues. The germline CDR1 and CDR2 sequences are MNHNY and SVGAGI (reference sequence). TCRdb's table, derived via immunoSEQ multiplex PCR, lists solely in-frame clones and lacks some. The profile shows about 52,000 clones, roughly 80% of them singletons. The sequencing used PBMCs, collected around atezolizumab (anti-PD-L1) treatment. The V and J genes are TRBV6-6 and TRBJ1-5; D call uncertain. This clonotype was obtained from a man between 65 and 85 years old with urothelial cancer. The CDR3: CASTHGDRNQPQHF. In DNA form, the CDR3 reads TGTGCCAGCACCCACGGGGATCGCAATCAGCCCCAGCATTTT.